In its sample, the clone carrying this TCR beta chain was seen many times. Construction of the TCRbeta library involved unique molecular identifiers. MiXCR, run by TCRdb on the PCR reads, gives a single entry per CDR3 protein. There are over 85,000 distinct CDR3 sequences in the sample; 4.5% to 7.5% occur only once, and about 6% lies in the top ten. These data originate in a study of T-cell reconstitution after alpha-beta-depleted transplantation in children. V lost 1 base and J 1 base, leaving 9 bases between the germline ends. From germline, CDR1 is SGHRS and CDR2 YFSETQ. This CDR3 has 14 amino acids.

The chain combines TRBV5-1 with TRBJ2-7; the D is unclear. The starting material was PBMCs, mostly from graft donor cells, obtained 60 days after TCRalphabeta/CD19-depleted stem cell transplant. This TCR came from a female patient aged 2-10 years who had a stem cell transplant for Fanconi anemia, so the T cells may come from the graft donor. The CDR3 DNA is TGCGCCAGCAGCTTGAGTGCCCCTTCCTACGAGCAGTACTTC. Amino acid sequence: CASSLSAPSYEQYF.